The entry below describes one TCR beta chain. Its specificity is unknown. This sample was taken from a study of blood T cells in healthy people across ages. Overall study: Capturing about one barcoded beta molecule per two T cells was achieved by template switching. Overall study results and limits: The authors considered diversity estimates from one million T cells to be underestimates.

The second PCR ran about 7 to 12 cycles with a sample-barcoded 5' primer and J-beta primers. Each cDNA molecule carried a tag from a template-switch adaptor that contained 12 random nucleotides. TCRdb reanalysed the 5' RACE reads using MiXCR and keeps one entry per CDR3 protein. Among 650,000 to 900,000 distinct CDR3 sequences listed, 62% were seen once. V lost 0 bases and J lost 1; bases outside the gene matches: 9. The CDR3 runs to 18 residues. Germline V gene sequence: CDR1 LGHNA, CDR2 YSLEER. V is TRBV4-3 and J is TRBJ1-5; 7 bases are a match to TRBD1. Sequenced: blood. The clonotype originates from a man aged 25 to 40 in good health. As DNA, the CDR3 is TGCGCCAGCAGCCAAGATCCATCAGGGGGGGCGAGCAATCAGCCCCAGCATTTT. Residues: CASSQDPSGGASNQPQHF.